Shown below are 13 T cell receptor beta chains from a single sample sequenced in a study of blood T cell repertoires in COVID-19. The repertoire was sequenced with immunoSEQ multiplex PCR; TCRdb's copy has only in-frame clones and lacks some. The table has around 230,000 clones, about nine tenths seen once; the top ten hold 11%. The sample consisted of peripheral blood. The receptors were gathered from a man between 45 and 60 years old with COVID-19, enrolled during active disease.

This chain connects TRBV4-2 to TRBJ1-2; maybe TRBD1 (6 bases). The germline V gene encodes CDR1 LGHNA and CDR2 YNFKEQ. The CDR3 is 13 residues long. The V and J ends lost 6 bases and 8 bases respectively, with 16 bases between them. The CDR3 here is CASRPAGARGYTF. The CDR3 DNA is TGTGCCAGCAGACCGGCGGGGGCGCGGGGCTACACCTTC.

The gene calls are TRBV6-6 and TRBJ2-7, with D possibly TRBD1 on 5 matching bases. The germline V gene encodes CDR1 MNHNY and CDR2 SVGAGI (reference sequence). This CDR3 comprises 15 residues. Trimming took 0 bases from V and 2 from J, leaving 11 bases between them. CDR3 loop: CASSYSRQRTYEQYF. In DNA, the CDR3 is TGTGCCAGCAGTTACTCCCGACAGAGAACCTACGAGCAGTACTTC.

The chain is built from TRBV10-3 and TRBJ1-4, with TRBD1 matching over 8 bases. The germline gives CDR1 ENHRY, CDR2 SYGVKD. The length of the CDR3 is 17 residues. Germline trimming cut 3 bases from V and 8 bases from J; bases unmatched to any gene: 14. The CDR3 nucleotides are TGTGCCATCAGTGATCCGTCTGGTGGGACAGGAGCCGAAAAACTGTTTTTT. Amino acid sequence: CAISDPSGGTGAEKLFF.

CDR3 bases: TGTGCCAGCAGCCCCCAAACAGGGGGACTCTACGAGCAGTACTTC. It translates to CASSPQTGGLYEQYF. The rearrangement links TRBV27 to TRBJ2-7, with 8 bases fitting TRBD1. This CDR3 is built from 15 residues. Germline trimming cut 6 bases from V and 3 bases from J; bases unmatched to any gene: 10. Germline V gene sequence: CDR1 MNHEY, CDR2 SMNVEV (reference sequence).

The chain combines TRBV6-5 with TRBJ1-2; 10 bases fit TRBD1. The J segment lost 6 bases and the V segment lost 0 bases, leaving 7 bases of the junction unmatched. Per germline, CDR1 MNHEY and CDR2 SVGAGI. This CDR3 has 16 residues. CDR3 coding DNA: TGTGCCAGCAGTTACTCGTCGGACAGGGGGGCGCATGGCTACACCTTC. Protein sequence: CASSYSSDRGAHGYTF.

V is TRBV13 and J is TRBJ1-4; 10 nucleotides align to TRBD1. The CDR3 runs 16 residues. The V gene's germline CDR1 is PRHDT and CDR2 FYEKMQ (reference sequence). Trimming cost V 2 bases and J 4 bases; bases outside gene matches: 4. In DNA, the CDR3 is TGTGCCAGCAGCTTAAGGGGGACAGGGGTTAATGAAAAACTGTTTTTT. Its protein product is CASSLRGTGVNEKLFF.

The CDR3 bases are TGCAGCGCTCGAAGGCAGGGGTTAAGTGGCTACACCTTC. This sequence encodes CSARRQGLSGYTF. This chain links TRBV29-1 with TRBJ1-2; perhaps TRBD1 as D (6 bases). The CDR3 has 13 residues. V lost 7 bases to trimming and J lost 7 bases, with 19 bases between them. CDR1 is SQVTM, CDR2 ANQGSEA, per germline.

This chain connects TRBV19 to TRBJ2-6; D call uncertain. The CDR3 covers 14 residues. Germline CDR1 reads LNHDA; CDR2 reads SQIVND (reference sequence). The ends were cut back, 7 bases at V and 5 bases at J, with 12 bases in the middle. The CDR3 bases are TGTGCCAGTAAGTCGCGGAGCTGGGCCAACGTCCTGACTTTC. Translating gives CASKSRSWANVLTF.

The gene calls are TRBV21-1 and TRBJ1-1; the table's TRBD1 call for D was not verified on the DNA. TRBV21-1 is recorded as a pseudogene. The CDR3 sequence is 15 residues long. CDR3 region: CASSKSTGWNTEAFF. The DNA of the CDR3 is TGTGCCAGCAGCAAAAGTACAGGGTGGAACACTGAAGCTTTCTTT.

This sequence joins TRBV18 and TRBJ1-5, with 9 nucleotides matching TRBD1. After removal of 1 base from V and 3 bases from J, the junction contained 1 base not matched to a gene. The CDR3 runs 15 residues. Germline-derived CDR1 and CDR2 are KGHSH and LQKENI. The CDR3 sequence: CASSPRTGDNQPQHF. In nucleotides, the CDR3 is TGTGCCAGCTCACCACGGACAGGGGACAATCAGCCCCAGCATTTT.

V and J are TRBV18 and TRBJ2-2, with 12 bases fitting TRBD2. The CDR3 runs 19 residues. The germline V gene has CDR1 KGHSH and CDR2 LQKENI. The J segment lost 5 bases and the V segment lost 3 bases, leaving 13 bases of the junction unmatched. Written as DNA, the CDR3 is TGTGCCAGCTCACCCCTTACGACTAGCGGGAGCGTCAATACCGGGGAGCTGTTTTTT. Translated, it gives CASSPLTTSGSVNTGELFF.

The V and J genes are TRBV9 and TRBJ2-2, with TRBD1 matching 7 bases. Trimming took 1 base from V and 0 from J; bases not matched to a gene: 0. Germline CDR1 SGDLS, CDR2 YYNGEE. The CDR3 spans 15 residues. The CDR3 loop is CASSVQGANTGELFF. The CDR3 region has the DNA TGTGCCAGCAGCGTACAGGGGGCGAACACCGGGGAGCTGTTTTTT.

The chain employs TRBV29-1 and TRBJ1-2; 8 nucleotides line up with TRBD1. The CDR3 loop spans 12 amino acids. With 6 bases clipped from V and 6 bases from J, the junction kept 6 bases outside the gene matches. CDR1 is SQVTM and CDR2 is ANQGSEA in the germline V gene. The CDR3 sequence is CSVGGQGNGYTF. The CDR3 DNA sequence: TGCAGCGTCGGAGGACAGGGCAATGGCTACACCTTC.